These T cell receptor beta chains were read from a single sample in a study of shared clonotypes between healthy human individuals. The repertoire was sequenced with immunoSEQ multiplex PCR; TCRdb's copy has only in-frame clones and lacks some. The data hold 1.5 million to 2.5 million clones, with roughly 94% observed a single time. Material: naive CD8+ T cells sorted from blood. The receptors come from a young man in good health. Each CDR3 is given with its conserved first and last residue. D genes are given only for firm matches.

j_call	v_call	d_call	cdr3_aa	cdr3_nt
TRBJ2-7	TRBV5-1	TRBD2	CASSPYLAELSYEQYF	TGCGCCAGCAGCCCTTACCTAGCGGAGCTCTCCTACGAGCAGTACTTC
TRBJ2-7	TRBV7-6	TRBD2	CASSPGLAGPFGSYEQYF	TGTGCCAGCAGCCCCGGACTAGCGGGACCATTTGGCTCCTACGAGCAGTACTTC
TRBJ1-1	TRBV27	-	CASSLSPQVAEAFF	TGTGCCAGCAGTTTATCGCCCCAGGTAGCTGAAGCTTTCTTT
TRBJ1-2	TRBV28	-	CASILDGSYGYTF	-
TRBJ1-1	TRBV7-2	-	CASSLGGPAEAFF	TGTGCCAGCAGCTTAGGGGGGCCCGCTGAAGCTTTCTTT
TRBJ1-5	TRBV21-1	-	CASSKRVPGGNQPQHF	TGTGCCAGCAGCAAAAGGGTTCCAGGGGGCAATCAGCCCCAGCATTTT
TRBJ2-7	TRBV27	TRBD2	CASSPQDSSGTPYEQYF	TGTGCCAGCAGTCCCCAGGATTCTAGCGGGACCCCCTACGAGCAGTACTTC
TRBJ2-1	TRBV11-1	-	CASSFPSWGADDEQFF	TGTGCCAGCAGCTTCCCCAGCTGGGGGGCTGACGATGAGCAGTTCTTC
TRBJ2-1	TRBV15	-	CATSEGRSSYNEQFF	TGTGCCACCAGCGAGGGGCGAAGCTCCTACAATGAGCAGTTCTTC
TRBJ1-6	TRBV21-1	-	CASRSSRVRNSPLHF	TGTGCCAGCAGATCCTCGAGGGTGCGAAATTCACCCCTCCACTTT
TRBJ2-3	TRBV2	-	CASCLTDTQYF	TGTGCCAGCTGTTTGACAGATACGCAGTATTTT
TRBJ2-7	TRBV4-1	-	CASSQDSAYYEQYF	TGCGCCAGCAGCCAAGATTCAGCCTACTACGAGCAGTACTTC
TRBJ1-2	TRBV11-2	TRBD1	CASSPRDQTGGRGYTF	TGTGCCAGCAGCCCTCGAGATCAGACAGGGGGTAGGGGCTACACCTTC
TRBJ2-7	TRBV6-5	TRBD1	CASSIDRAYEQYF	TGTGCCAGCAGCATCGACAGGGCCTACGAGCAGTACTTC
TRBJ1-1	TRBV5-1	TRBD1	CASRTGENTEAFF	TGCGCCAGCCGGACAGGGGAAAACACTGAAGCTTTCTTT
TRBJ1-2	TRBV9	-	CASSVGSPLYGYTF	TGTGCCAGCAGCGTAGGCTCTCCTCTCTATGGCTACACCTTC
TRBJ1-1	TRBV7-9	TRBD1	CASSLRGQVYTEAFF	TGTGCCAGCAGCCTCCGGGGACAGGTGTATACTGAAGCTTTCTTT
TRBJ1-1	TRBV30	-	CAWGRTVNTEAFF	TGTGCCTGGGGAAGAACAGTGAACACTGAAGCTTTCTTT
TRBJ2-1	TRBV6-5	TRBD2	CASSYGTSLRNEQFF	TGTGCCAGCAGTTACGGGACTAGCCTTCGGAATGAGCAGTTCTTC
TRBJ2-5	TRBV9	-	CASRPNGCAGAAGQYF	TGTGCCAGCAGACCGAATGGGTGCGCGGGGGCAGCGGGCCAGTACTTC
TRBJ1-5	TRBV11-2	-	CASSLGSSNQPQHF	TGTGCCAGCAGTCTAGGGAGTAGCAATCAGCCCCAGCATTTT
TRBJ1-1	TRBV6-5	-	CASSYSGDEAFF	TGTGCCAGCAGTTACTCCGGAGATGAAGCTTTCTTT
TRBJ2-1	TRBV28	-	CASSSPDIGYEQFF	TGTGCCAGCAGTTCCCCGGACATTGGCTATGAGCAGTTCTTC
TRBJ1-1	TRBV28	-	CASSLWGLGGAGTEAFF	TGTGCCAGCAGTTTATGGGGCTTGGGGGGGGCTGGGACTGAAGCTTTCTTT
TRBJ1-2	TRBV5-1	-	CASSLSTETSNYGYTF	TGCGCCAGCAGTTTGTCCACAGAGACTTCTAACTATGGCTACACCTTC
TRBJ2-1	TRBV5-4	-	CASSSGPGSDEQFF	TGTGCCAGCAGCTCGGGACCGGGTAGCGATGAGCAGTTCTTC
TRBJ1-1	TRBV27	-	CASSLSVEGTEAFF	TGTGCCAGCAGTTTATCGGTGGAGGGCACTGAAGCTTTCTTT
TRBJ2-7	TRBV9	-	CASSVFEGSAYEQYF	TGTGCCAGCAGCGTATTTGAGGGGTCCGCTTACGAGCAGTACTTC
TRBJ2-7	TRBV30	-	CAWSVRKGSYEQYF	TGTGCCTGGAGTGTACGGAAGGGTTCCTACGAGCAGTACTTC
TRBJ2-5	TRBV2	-	CASTLDRQYF	TGTGCCAGCACCCTTGACAGACAGTACTTC
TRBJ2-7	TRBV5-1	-	CASSLTDSYEQYF	TGCGCCAGCAGCTTGACGGATTCCTACGAGCAGTACTTC
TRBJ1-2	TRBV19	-	CASSIDDIGMDYGYTF	TGTGCCAGTAGTATAGATGACATTGGGATGGACTATGGCTACACCTTC